What follows are 25 T cell receptor beta chains derived from one specimen sequenced in a study of cytomegalovirus exposure and HLA in healthy donors. PCR involved 60 Vbeta and 13 Jbeta primers. The assay was immunoSEQ multiplex PCR, and TCRdb's table has in-frame clones only and misses some. The repertoire consists of hundreds of thousands of clones, with 70% occurring once and the leading ten covering 2.6%. What was sequenced was PBMCs. The receptors were sampled from a man aged 40-50 years in good health and CMV-seropositive.

This chain links TRBV5-1 with TRBJ2-7; D is unresolved. The CDR3 is 14 residues long. Germline V gives CDR1 SGHRS, CDR2 YFSETQ. Deletions cut 3 bases from V and 1 base from J, with 11 bases between. CDR3 amino acids: CASSWRSPSYEQYF. The CDR3 nucleotides are TGCGCCAGCAGCTGGCGGAGCCCGTCCTACGAGCAGTACTTC.

The V and J genes are TRBV27 and TRBJ2-7; 12 nucleotides line up with TRBD2. Germline-derived CDR1 and CDR2 are MNHEY and SMNVEV (reference sequence). This CDR3 contains 17 residues. The J segment lost 2 bases and the V segment lost 5 bases, leaving 10 bases of the junction unmatched. The CDR3 region is CASSTLSGLAGTYEQYF. CDR3 coding DNA: TGTGCCAGCAGTACCCTCTCCGGACTAGCGGGAACCTACGAGCAGTACTTC.

J is TRBJ2-1 and V is TRBV5-4, with 11 positions matching TRBD2. CDR3 length: 14 residues. J gave up 8 bases and V 5 bases, and 6 bases lay outside the gene matches. Per the germline V gene, CDR1 is SGHNT and CDR2 is YYREEE (reference sequence). In nucleotides, the CDR3 is TGTGCCAGCAGACATTTAGCGGGGGGGCATGAGCAGTTCTTC. Amino acids: CASRHLAGGHEQFF.

The rearrangement joins TRBV12-5 to TRBJ2-2; 10 nucleotides line up with TRBD1. Germline V CDR1 and CDR2: LGHNT, FRNRAP. This CDR3 is 13 amino acids long. The chain's CDR3 is CAAGTGDTGELFF. CDR3 bases: TGTGCCGCAGGGACAGGGGACACCGGGGAGCTGTTTTTT.

The V call is TRBV19, the J call TRBJ1-5; no definite D call. V lost 1 base to trimming and J lost 0 bases, with 4 bases between them. This CDR3 has 14 residues. Germline V gene sequence: CDR1 LNHDA, CDR2 SQIVND (reference sequence). The CDR3 coding sequence is TGTGCCAGTAGTATAGGTATTAGCAATCAGCCCCAGCATTTT. Protein product: CASSIGISNQPQHF.

This clone was seen a single time. The chain combines TRBV5-4 with TRBJ1-3; 7 nucleotides align to TRBD1. Germline trimming cut 4 bases from V and 6 bases from J; bases unmatched to any gene: 7. Germline V lookup: CDR1 SGHNT, CDR2 YYREEE (reference sequence). The CDR3 sequence is 14 residues long. Here the CDR3 DNA reads TGTGCCAGCAGCCCAGGGGGAATAGAAAACACCATATATTTT. This translates into CASSPGGIENTIYF.

The chain joins TRBV9 to TRBJ2-3; TRBD2 matches at 9 bases. With V trimmed by 4 bases and J by 3 bases, 9 bases remained unmatched. The germline V gene has CDR1 SGDLS and CDR2 YYNGEE. This CDR3 has 16 residues. In nucleotides, the CDR3 is TGTGCCAGCAGCCCCCGGGAGCGGGGGGTTACAGATACGCAGTATTTT. The encoded protein is CASSPRERGVTDTQYF.

There are a few counts of this clone. This sequence joins TRBV11-2 and TRBJ2-3, with 8 positions matching TRBD1. Germline CDR1 and CDR2: SGHAT and FQNNGV. The junction had 2 bases not matched to a gene; V was cut back by 5 bases and J by 4 bases. CDR3 length: 13 amino acids. The CDR3 is CASSTTGADTQYF. CDR3 DNA sequence: TGTGCCAGCAGCACGACAGGGGCAGATACGCAGTATTTT.

The chain links TRBV29-1 to TRBJ1-2; 8 nucleotides align to TRBD1. This CDR3 has 11 amino acids. Germline-derived CDR1 and CDR2 are SQVTM and ANQGSEA. V dropped 7 bases and J dropped 7; count of bases not matched to a gene: 5. The CDR3 reads CSAQGAGGYTF. CDR3 in DNA: TGCAGCGCTCAGGGGGCGGGTGGCTACACCTTC.

V gene TRBV6-5 combines with J gene TRBJ2-1, with TRBD2 identical over 12 bases. Germline-derived CDR1 and CDR2 are MNHEY and SVGAGI. The CDR3 covers 15 residues. V was clipped by 5 bases and J by 6 bases; unmatched bases: 5. DNA for the CDR3: TGTGCCAGCAGTCCGACTAGCGGGGGTCGCAATGAGCAGTTCTTC. Protein product: CASSPTSGGRNEQFF.

This chain uses TRBV6-5 with TRBJ1-2; D is possibly TRBD1 (6 bases). V was pared by 2 bases and J by 4 bases, with 11 bases between. The CDR3 has 14 residues. The germline V gene encodes CDR1 MNHEY and CDR2 SVGAGI. The CDR3 coding sequence is TGTGCCAGCAGTTACCAACAGGGTGTCTATGGCTACACCTTC. Encoded protein: CASSYQQGVYGYTF.

This chain joins TRBV2 and TRBJ1-2; a weak D match, TRBD1 (6 bases). V was pared by 2 bases and J by 4 bases, with 11 bases between. CDR3 length equals 14 residues. Germline V gene data show CDR1 as SNHLY and CDR2 as FYNNEI. The CDR3: CASSEQGPGYGYTF. DNA of the CDR3: TGTGCCAGCAGTGAACAGGGGCCGGGCTATGGCTACACCTTC.

This clone was seen a few times. The chain combines TRBV9 with TRBJ2-2; D ambiguous. The CDR3 is 15 amino acids. The V end was cut by 0 bases, the J end by 6 bases, with 12 bases between. The germline V gene encodes CDR1 SGDLS and CDR2 YYNGEE. The CDR3: CASSVARVPAGELFF. CDR3 in DNA: TGTGCCAGCAGCGTAGCACGGGTACCGGCCGGGGAGCTGTTTTTT.

V gene TRBV4-3 combines with J gene TRBJ1-1, with 9 bases lining up with TRBD1. CDR1 is LGHNA and CDR2 is YSLEER in the germline V gene. V gave up 3 bases and J gave up 5 bases; unmatched junction bases: 7. The CDR3 extends over 15 amino acids. The CDR3 DNA sequence: TGCGCCAGCAGCCAGTCCGGGACAGGGCGAACTGAAGCTTTCTTT. Translated: CASSQSGTGRTEAFF.

The V gene is TRBV5-6, the J gene TRBJ1-6; D is uncertain. The CDR3 spans 13 residues. Trimming stripped 4 bases from V and 9 bases from J, with 11 bases between. The germline CDR1 and CDR2 sequences are SGHDT and YYEEEE. As DNA, the CDR3 is TGTGCCAGCAGCCGCGCCTGGTCTTCACCCCTCCACTTT. Translating it yields CASSRAWSSPLHF.

This clone appeared a few times. The chain uses TRBV5-4 and TRBJ2-7, with D unclear. Germline CDR1 is SGHNT and CDR2 is YYREEE (reference sequence). With 7 bases removed from V and 4 bases from J, the gap between germline ends came to 15 bases. This CDR3 is built from 13 residues. CDR3 sequence (DNA): TGTGCCAGCTCCAGGCAACCACGGTACGAGCAGTACTTC. The encoded protein is CASSRQPRYEQYF.

The rearrangement uses TRBV6-1 and TRBJ2-7; 9 bases map to TRBD1. Trimming at V came to 0 bases and at J to 4 bases, leaving 4 bases not matched to a gene. CDR1 and CDR2 (germline): MNHNS, SASEGT. The CDR3 has 15 amino acids. CDR3 coding DNA: TGTGCCAGCAGTGAAGCAACAGGGGGCGGATACGAGCAGTACTTC. Its translation: CASSEATGGGYEQYF.

This chain uses TRBV27 with TRBJ2-2; D perhaps matches TRBD2 (7 bases). Trimming left V 8 bases short and J 0 bases short, with 10 bases between. Germline V lookup: CDR1 MNHEY, CDR2 SMNVEV (reference sequence). The CDR3 sequence is 14 residues long. The CDR3 is CASGGAPNTGELFF. The CDR3 DNA is TGTGCCAGCGGGGGGGCTCCGAACACCGGGGAGCTGTTTTTT.

J is TRBJ2-1 and V is TRBV19; 11 bases are a match to TRBD2. The CDR3 length is 17 residues. Germline V CDR1 and CDR2: LNHDA, SQIVND (reference sequence). V was pared by 1 base and J by 0 bases, with 2 bases of the junction left unmatched. This CDR3 is CASSIVAGGISYNEQFF. CDR3 bases: TGTGCCAGTAGTATAGTAGCGGGGGGGATCTCCTACAATGAGCAGTTCTTC.

For this clone: Other DNA sequences in the same sample also yield this CDR3. The chain is built from TRBV19 and TRBJ2-7; 7 bases are shared with TRBD1. The germline gives CDR1 LNHDA, CDR2 SQIVND (reference sequence). This CDR3 has 14 residues. Trimming took 5 bases from V and 1 from J; bases not matched to a gene: 5. The CDR3 region is CASSLRTGSYEQYF. For the CDR3, the DNA is TGTGCCAGTAGTCTCCGGACAGGTTCCTACGAGCAGTACTTC.

In nucleotides, the CDR3 is TGTGCCAGCAGTTTCGGACAGGGAGGCGAGCAGTACTTC. Translation gives CASSFGQGGEQYF. V is TRBV27 and J is TRBJ2-7; 8 nucleotides align to TRBD1. Trimming cost V 3 bases and J 6 bases; bases outside gene matches: 4. The CDR3 is made up of 13 amino acids. Germline V gives CDR1 MNHEY, CDR2 SMNVEV (reference sequence).

This clone was seen more than once but under ten times. The genes are TRBV5-1 and TRBJ2-1; 8 bases align to TRBD1. CDR1 is SGHRS and CDR2 is YFSETQ in the germline V gene. The CDR3 spans 17 residues. Trimming at V came to 1 base and at J to 6 bases, leaving 12 bases not matched to a gene. The chain's CDR3 is CASSLMIGTGGSNEQFF. CDR3 DNA sequence: TGCGCCAGCAGCTTGATGATCGGGACAGGAGGGAGCAATGAGCAGTTCTTC.

This chain connects TRBV27 to TRBJ2-2, with TRBD1 identical over 8 bases. V gave up 7 bases and J gave up 5 bases; unmatched junction bases: 9. The CDR3 loop spans 15 amino acids. Germline CDR1 and CDR2: MNHEY and SMNVEV (reference sequence). The CDR3 protein is CASTRRQGRTGELFF. The CDR3 bases are TGTGCCAGCACACGAAGACAGGGGAGGACCGGGGAGCTGTTTTTT.

J is TRBJ2-3 and V is TRBV5-1, with TRBD1 matching 7 bases. Germline CDR1 reads SGHRS; CDR2 reads YFSETQ. The CDR3 extends over 16 amino acids. Losses at the gene ends were 1 base for V and 1 base for J; bases not matched to a gene: 6. Here the CDR3 DNA reads TGCGCCAGCAGCTTGTGGTCCGGACAGGGCACAGATACGCAGTATTTT. Translation: CASSLWSGQGTDTQYF.

V gene TRBV5-1 combines with J gene TRBJ2-1, with 11 bases aligning to TRBD2. The CDR3 covers 17 residues. V lost 0 bases and J lost 9; bases outside the gene matches: 11. The germline CDR1 and CDR2 sequences are SGHRS and YFSETQ. Here the CDR3 DNA reads TGCGCCAGCAGCTTGGGCCTTCCTAGCGGGGGGCAGGGTGAGCAGTTCTTC. Translating it yields CASSLGLPSGGQGEQFF.